This T cell receptor (beta chain) was profiled in a study of OX40 agonist ivuxolimab in advanced cancers. The overall study: People who had prior anti-PD-1, anti-PD-L1 or anti-CTLA-4 therapy could take part, and around 39% had some. The study's findings and limits: In the 0.1 to 3.0 mg/kg range, CD4+ and CD8+ blood T cells had expanded clonally by week 6. More expanded clones were found, on average, in CD8+ than in CD4+ T cells.

CDR1 is MNHEY and CDR2 is SVGAGI in the germline V gene. The CDR3 sequence is 13 residues long. V lost 0 bases and J lost 6, with 8 bases in between. Sampling times: baseline, cycle 4 day 1, cycle 7 day 1. Profiled with immunoSEQ multiplex PCR; TCRdb holds only in-frame clones, not every one. The sample comprises more than 75,000 clones, 86% of which are singletons, and 0.8% to 1% rests with the top ten. A note on this clone: Its target is not known.

This receptor was taken from an adult with an advanced solid tumor such as melanoma, head and neck, liver or kidney cancer. The input for sequencing was CD4+ or CD8+ T cells sorted from blood, taken in a trial of the OX40 agonist ivuxolimab. The V gene is TRBV6-5, the J gene TRBJ1-1; D remains unclear. CDR3 nucleotides: TGTGCCAGCAGTTACTCAAGGTTGTCTGAAGCTTTCTTT. It is translated as CASSYSRLSEAFF.